The 22 T cell receptor beta chains listed next were all sequenced from one sample in a study of radiotherapy plus CTLA-4 blockade in lung cancer. Some clones are missing from TCRdb's copy, which holds only in-frame ones; the method was immunoSEQ multiplex PCR. The sample contains more than 95,000 clones, 65% to 85% of which appear only once. Sequenced here: peripheral blood, sampled from a patient treated with radiotherapy plus ipilimumab. These receptors all come from a human donor with non-small cell lung cancer who had a partial response to radiotherapy plus ipilimumab.

The V gene is TRBV29-1, the J gene TRBJ2-2, with 7 bases lining up with TRBD2. V gave up 2 bases and J gave up 6 bases; unmatched junction bases: 12. From germline, CDR1 is SQVTM and CDR2 ANQGSEA. The CDR3 contains 16 residues. The CDR3 sequence: CSVETVVGRMAGELFF. Here the CDR3 DNA reads TGCAGCGTTGAAACGGTTGTCGGGAGGATGGCCGGGGAGCTGTTTTTT.

CDR3 nucleotides: TGTGCCAGCAGAACCGGGACAGGGTACATGAACACTGAAGCTTTCTTT. Protein: CASRTGTGYMNTEAFF. The V gene is TRBV2, the J gene TRBJ1-1, with 9 bases identical to TRBD1. The V segment lost 6 bases and the J segment 0 bases; nucleotides outside the gene matches: 8. Germline loops: CDR1 SNHLY, CDR2 FYNNEI. This CDR3 region has 16 residues.

This chain uses TRBV12-5 with TRBJ2-3; 10 positions agree with TRBD2. This CDR3 has 16 amino acids. Trimming cost V 0 bases and J 4 bases; bases outside gene matches: 4. Germline lookup yields CDR1 LGHNT and CDR2 FRNRAP. The CDR3 sequence is CASGLVLAGAPDTQYF. The CDR3 DNA is TGTGCTAGTGGTTTGGTGCTAGCGGGAGCGCCAGATACGCAGTATTTT.

J is TRBJ2-1 and V is TRBV4-3; tentatively, D is TRBD2 (6 bases). V was pared by 0 bases and J by 3 bases, with 12 bases between. Germline V lookup: CDR1 LGHNA, CDR2 YSLEER. This CDR3 spans 16 amino acids. The CDR3 nucleotides are TGCGCCAGCAGCCAAGATTTGTGGGGGGTCTACAATGAGCAGTTCTTC. Translation: CASSQDLWGVYNEQFF.

CDR3 sequence reads: CASSSGIGEFF. Written as DNA, the CDR3 is TGTGCCAGCAGCTCGGGGATCGGCGAGTTCTTC. The V gene is TRBV5-6, the J gene TRBJ2-1; D possibly corresponds to TRBD2 (5 bases). Trimming left V 3 bases short and J 14 bases short, with 12 bases between. The CDR3 length is 11 residues. Looked up from germline, CDR1 is SGHDT and CDR2 is YYEEEE. The full variable domain, completed using reference TRBV5-6 and TRBJ2-1, is DAGVTQSPTHLIKTRGQQVTLRCSPKSGHDTVSWYQQALGQGPQFIFQYYEEEERQRGNFPDRFSGHQFPNYSSELNVNALLLGDSALYLCASSSGIGEFFGPGTRLTVL.

This clone was seen a few times. The V and J genes are TRBV10-2 and TRBJ2-2, with D possibly matching TRBD1 (5 bases). The V end was cut by 6 bases, the J end by 3 bases, with 14 bases between. Germline values: CDR1 WSHSY, CDR2 SAAADI. The CDR3 runs 15 residues. The CDR3 here is CASRTRQIDTGELFF. As DNA, the CDR3 is TGCGCCAGCAGGACGCGACAGATCGACACCGGGGAGCTGTTTTTT.

The gene calls are TRBV29-1 and TRBJ1-5, with D unclear. V lost 5 bases and J lost 5, with 13 bases in between. Germline values: CDR1 SQVTM, CDR2 ANQGSEA. The CDR3 consists of 13 residues. The CDR3 spells CSVSGSGDQPQHF. CDR3 sequence (DNA): TGCAGCGTTTCGGGGTCAGGAGATCAGCCCCAGCATTTT.

This chain joins TRBV4-3 and TRBJ1-5; 7 bases map to TRBD1. V was clipped by 0 bases and J by 10 bases; unmatched bases: 15. The germline V gene encodes CDR1 LGHNA and CDR2 YSLEER. The CDR3 sequence is 17 residues long. The CDR3 sequence: CASSQDLKDRKNRPQHF. The CDR3 nucleotides read TGCGCCAGCAGCCAAGATCTGAAGGACAGGAAGAATCGTCCCCAGCATTTT.

The chain employs TRBV27 and TRBJ2-1, with 12 bases matching TRBD1. This CDR3 is built from 15 residues. The V segment lost 4 bases and the J segment 7 bases; nucleotides outside the gene matches: 5. Germline CDR1 is MNHEY and CDR2 is SMNVEV (reference sequence). The CDR3 reads CASSSGQGAGNEQFF. As DNA, the CDR3 is TGTGCCAGCAGTTCGGGACAGGGGGCAGGGAATGAGCAGTTCTTC.

This clone was seen a single time. This chain uses TRBV28 with TRBJ1-1, with TRBD1 matching 7 bases. The germline V gene has CDR1 MDHEN and CDR2 SYDVKM. The CDR3 contains 17 residues. V gave up 5 bases and J gave up 0 bases; unmatched junction bases: 12. CDR3 sequence reads: CASSAYIGQELNTEAFF. In nucleotides, the CDR3 is TGTGCCAGCAGTGCATATATCGGACAGGAGTTGAACACTGAAGCTTTCTTT.

This clone was detected only a few times. The chain recombines TRBV6-5 with TRBJ1-4, with D hard to call. The CDR3 length is 14 residues. Germline V lookup: CDR1 MNHEY, CDR2 SVGAGI. V was clipped by 8 bases and J by 8 bases, with 18 bases between them. CDR3 nucleotide sequence: TGTGCCAGCGGTTTCCCCGGGAATGGAGAAAAACTGTTTTTT. It yields the protein CASGFPGNGEKLFF.

The rearrangement uses TRBV4-3 and TRBJ2-1; weak D call: TRBD2 (5 bases). The CDR3 spans 11 residues. Trimming removed 2 bases at V and 14 bases at J, with 10 bases between. Germline CDR1 is LGHNA and CDR2 is YSLEER. CDR3 sequence: CASSQREVKFF. In DNA, the CDR3 is TGCGCCAGCAGCCAACGGGAAGTGAAGTTCTTC.

The chain employs TRBV30 and TRBJ2-7; no clear D gene. Germline CDR1 GTSNPN, CDR2 SVGIG (reference sequence). This CDR3 region has 8 residues. This CDR3 reads CRCGEQYF. The CDR3 DNA sequence: TGTCGGTGTGGCGAGCAGTACTTC.

V and J are TRBV9 and TRBJ1-2, with D maybe TRBD1 (6 bases). The V gene's germline CDR1 is SGDLS and CDR2 YYNGEE. The ends were cut back, 0 bases at V and 5 bases at J, with 11 bases in the middle. The CDR3 has 14 residues. The DNA for the CDR3 is TGTGCCAGCAGCGTAGAAGTCAGGGGATATGGCTACACCTTC. It specifies CASSVEVRGYGYTF. The whole variable domain, remainder taken from reference TRBV9 and TRBJ1-2, is DSGVTQTPKHLITATGQRVTLRCSPRSGDLSVYWYQQSLDQGLQFLIQYYNGEERAKGNILERFSAQQFPDLHSELNLSSLELGDSALYFCASSVEVRGYGYTFGSGTRLTVV.

J is TRBJ1-5 and V is TRBV18; TRBD1 agrees at 7 bases. CDR1 is KGHSH and CDR2 is LQKENI in the germline V gene. The CDR3 loop spans 16 amino acids. The J segment lost 3 bases and the V segment lost 3 bases, leaving 8 bases of the junction unmatched. DNA of the CDR3: TGTGCCAGCTCACCGGAGACAGGGTTGAACAATCAGCCCCAGCATTTT. Its translation: CASSPETGLNNQPQHF.

The chain combines TRBV9 with TRBJ2-5, with TRBD1 as a possible D gene (6 bases). The germline gives CDR1 SGDLS, CDR2 YYNGEE. There are 12 residues in the CDR3. Trimming took off 7 bases at V and 4 bases at J, with 11 bases between the two ends. CDR3 coding DNA: TGTGCCAGCCGAGGGGGATCAGAGACCCAGTACTTC. It translates to CASRGGSETQYF.

The V call is TRBV28, the J call TRBJ1-1, with 7 positions matching TRBD1. Germline lookup yields CDR1 MDHEN and CDR2 SYDVKM. This CDR3 region has 12 residues. With 8 bases clipped from V and 8 bases from J, the junction kept 8 bases outside the gene matches. The CDR3 spells CASQLQGYEAFF. The CDR3 DNA reads TGTGCCAGCCAATTACAGGGGTACGAAGCTTTCTTT.

This clone was detected a few times. This chain links TRBV28 with TRBJ2-7, with 9 bases lining up with TRBD1. V was clipped by 4 bases and J by 2 bases; unmatched bases: 9. Germline assignment: CDR1 MDHEN and CDR2 SYDVKM. The CDR3 spans 16 residues. In DNA, the CDR3 is TGTGCCAGCAGTTCGATAGGGACAGGGAGCCCCTACGAGCAGTACGTC. Protein: CASSSIGTGSPYEQYV.

This chain connects TRBV30 to TRBJ1-1; perhaps TRBD1 as D (5 bases). Germline CDR1 and CDR2: GTSNPN and SVGIG (reference sequence). This CDR3 is 19 amino acids long. With 0 bases removed from V and 5 bases from J, the gap between germline ends came to 28 bases. CDR3 sequence: CAWSVKFSGVGFGLTEAFF. DNA for the CDR3: TGTGCCTGGAGTGTAAAGTTTTCGGGGGTTGGATTCGGGCTAACTGAAGCTTTCTTT. Supplemented by reference TRBV30 and TRBJ1-1, the full variable domain reads SQTIHQWPATLVQPVGSPLSLECTVEGTSNPNLYWYRQAAGRGLQLLFYSVGIGQISSEVPQNLSASRPQDRQFILSSKKLLLSDSGFYLCAWSVKFSGVGFGLTEAFFGQGTRLTVV.

The chain is built from TRBV5-1 and TRBJ2-3; D is perhaps TRBD2 (6 bases). Germline V gives CDR1 SGHRS, CDR2 YFSETQ. The length of the CDR3 is 14 residues. Trimming removed 0 bases from V and 2 bases from J, with 7 bases in between. This CDR3 is CASSLAGVTDTQYF. Here the CDR3 DNA reads TGCGCCAGCAGCTTGGCGGGGGTCACAGATACGCAGTATTTT.

This rearrangement joins TRBV6-5 to TRBJ1-5; D is ambiguous. The CDR3 is made up of 13 amino acids. V was clipped by 6 bases and J by 5 bases, with 11 bases between them. The germline CDR1 and CDR2 sequences are MNHEY and SVGAGI. This chain's CDR3 is CASRLSQDQPQHF. The DNA of the CDR3 is TGTGCCAGCAGACTCTCCCAGGATCAGCCCCAGCATTTT.

The chain combines TRBV11-2 with TRBJ1-3, with D possibly being TRBD1 (5 bases). The CDR3 runs 17 residues. V lost 0 bases and J 3 bases, leaving 15 bases between the germline ends. Germline V gene data show CDR1 as SGHAT and CDR2 as FQNNGV. The CDR3 DNA sequence: TGTGCCAGCAGCTTAGATCACTGGAGGGGTAGTGGAAACACCATATATTTT. As protein: CASSLDHWRGSGNTIYF.